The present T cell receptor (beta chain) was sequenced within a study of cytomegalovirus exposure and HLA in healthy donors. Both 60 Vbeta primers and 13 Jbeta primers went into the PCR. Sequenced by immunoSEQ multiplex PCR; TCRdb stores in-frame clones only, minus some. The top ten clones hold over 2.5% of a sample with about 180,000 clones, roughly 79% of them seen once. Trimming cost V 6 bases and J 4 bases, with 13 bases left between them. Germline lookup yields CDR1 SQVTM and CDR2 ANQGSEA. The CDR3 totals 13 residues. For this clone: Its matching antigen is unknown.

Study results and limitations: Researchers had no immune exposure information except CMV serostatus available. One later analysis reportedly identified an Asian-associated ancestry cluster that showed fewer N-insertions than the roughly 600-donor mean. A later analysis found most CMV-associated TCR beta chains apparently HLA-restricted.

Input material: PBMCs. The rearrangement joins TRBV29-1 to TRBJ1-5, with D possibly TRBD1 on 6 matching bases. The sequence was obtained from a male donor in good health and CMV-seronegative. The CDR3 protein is CSVRTERNQPQHF. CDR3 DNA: TGCAGCGTGCGGACAGAGAGGAATCAGCCCCAGCATTTT.